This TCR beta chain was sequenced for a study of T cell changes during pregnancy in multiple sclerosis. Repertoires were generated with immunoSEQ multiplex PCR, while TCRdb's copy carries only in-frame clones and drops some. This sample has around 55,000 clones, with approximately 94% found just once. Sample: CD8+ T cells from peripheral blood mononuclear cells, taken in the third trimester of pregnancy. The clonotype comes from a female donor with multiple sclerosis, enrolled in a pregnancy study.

The CDR3 sequence is CASSVAGGQGVYEQYF. The CDR3 DNA reads TGTGCCAGCAGCGTAGCTGGGGGACAGGGGGTATACGAGCAGTACTTC. The chain combines TRBV9 with TRBJ2-7; 11 nucleotides match TRBD1. Germline V gene lookup returns CDR1 SGDLS and CDR2 YYNGEE. The CDR3 totals 16 residues. V shed 0 bases, J shed 4 bases, and the junction held 6 bases outside the gene matches.